These T cell receptor beta chains were read from a single sample in a study of cytomegalovirus exposure and HLA in healthy donors. Repertoires were generated with immunoSEQ multiplex PCR, while TCRdb's copy carries only in-frame clones and drops some. The repertoire holds over 250,000 clones, approximately 86% seen once, with 0.95% to 1.1% in the top ten. Sequenced material: PBMCs. All receptors derive from a woman younger than 30 in good health and CMV-seronegative. CDR3s include the opening cysteine and the closing phenylalanine or tryptophan. D genes are given only for firm matches. Expanded clones are given a class, and other clones once, few, many or no size at all.

clone_size | j_call | v_call | d_call | cdr3_aa | cdr3_nt
NA | TRBJ2-7 | TRBV18 | TRBD2 | CASSPTGTSGYEQYF | TGTGCCAGCTCACCTACCGGGACTAGCGGGTACGAGCAGTACTTC
few | TRBJ2-7 | TRBV27 | NA | CASSLSRGLYEQYF | TGTGCCAGCAGTTTGAGTAGGGGGTTATACGAGCAGTACTTC
many | TRBJ2-1 | TRBV10-1 | TRBD2 | CASSESSGGGYNEQFF | TGCGCCAGCAGTGAGTCAAGCGGGGGGGGTTACAATGAGCAGTTCTTC
NA | TRBJ1-1 | TRBV7-9 | TRBD1 | CASSLPDRSRMNTEAFF | TGTGCCAGCAGCTTACCGGACAGGTCCAGGATGAACACTGAAGCTTTCTTT
NA | TRBJ2-1 | TRBV29-1 | NA | CSAGGINNEQFF | TGCAGCGCCGGGGGTATCAACAATGAGCAGTTCTTC
once | TRBJ1-2 | TRBV4-1 | NA | CASSRDGGAAGYTF | TGCGCCAGCAGCCGGGATGGGGGGGCGGCTGGCTACACCTTC
NA | TRBJ2-7 | TRBV10-1 | TRBD2 | CASSRVAGGTYEQYF | TGCGCCAGCAGCAGGGTAGCGGGGGGGACCTACGAGCAGTACTTC
NA | TRBJ1-2 | TRBV28 | TRBD1 | CATDDREKGYTF | TGTGCCACGGACGACAGGGAAAAGGGCTACACCTTC
NA | TRBJ2-5 | TRBV4-3 | TRBD2 | CASSILAGFQETQYF | TGCGCCAGCTCGATACTAGCGGGGTTCCAAGAGACCCAGTACTTC
many | TRBJ1-1 | TRBV7-9 | NA | CASSLQGPLNTEAFF | TGTGCCAGCAGCTTGCAGGGCCCTTTGAACACTGAAGCTTTCTTT
NA | TRBJ2-1 | TRBV9 | NA | CASSVGLERVNEQFF | TGTGCCAGCAGCGTAGGACTAGAAAGGGTCAATGAGCAGTTCTTC
few | TRBJ1-1 | TRBV7-8 | TRBD1 | CASSPRTGEAFF | TGTGCCAGCAGCCCGCGGACAGGTGAAGCTTTCTTT
NA | TRBJ2-2 | TRBV7-3 | TRBD1 | CASSLLGQGAAGELFF | TGTGCCAGCAGCTTACTAGGACAGGGGGCAGCCGGGGAGCTGTTTTTT
NA | TRBJ2-7 | TRBV10-2 | NA | CASSGSSYEQYF | TGCGCCAGCTCCGGGAGCAGCTACGAGCAGTACTTC
NA | TRBJ2-7 | TRBV6-6 | NA | CASSYSNSEVEEQYF | TGTGCCAGCAGTTACTCGAATAGCGAAGTAGAGGAGCAGTACTTC
NA | TRBJ1-4 | TRBV30 | NA | CAWGRGLADEKLFF | TGTGCCTGGGGCAGGGGTTTGGCGGATGAAAAACTGTTTTTT
NA | TRBJ2-7 | TRBV6-5 | TRBD2 | CASSSRGLAGDGEQYF | TGTGCCAGCAGTTCCCGAGGACTAGCGGGAGACGGAGAGCAGTACTTC
NA | TRBJ1-1 | TRBV5-1 | NA | CASSWEAEGGYTEAFF | TGCGCCAGCAGTTGGGAGGCTGAGGGTGGGTACACTGAAGCTTTCTTT